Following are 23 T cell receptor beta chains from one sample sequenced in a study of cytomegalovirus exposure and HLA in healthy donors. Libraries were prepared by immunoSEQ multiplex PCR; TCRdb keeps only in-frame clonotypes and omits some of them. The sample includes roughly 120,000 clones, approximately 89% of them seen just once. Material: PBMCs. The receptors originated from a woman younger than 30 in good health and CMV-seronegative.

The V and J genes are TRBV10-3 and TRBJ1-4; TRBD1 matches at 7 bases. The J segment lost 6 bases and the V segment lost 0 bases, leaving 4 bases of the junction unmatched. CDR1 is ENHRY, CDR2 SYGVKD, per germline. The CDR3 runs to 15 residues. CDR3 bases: TGTGCCATCAGTGAGTCTGGGACAGCCCATGAAAAACTGTTTTTT. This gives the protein CAISESGTAHEKLFF.

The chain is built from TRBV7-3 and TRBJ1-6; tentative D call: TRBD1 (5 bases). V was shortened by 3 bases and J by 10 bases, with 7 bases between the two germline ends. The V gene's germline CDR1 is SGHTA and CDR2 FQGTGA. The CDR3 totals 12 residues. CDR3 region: CASSFGGSPLHF. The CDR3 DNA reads TGTGCCAGCAGCTTTGGGGGGTCACCCCTCCACTTT.

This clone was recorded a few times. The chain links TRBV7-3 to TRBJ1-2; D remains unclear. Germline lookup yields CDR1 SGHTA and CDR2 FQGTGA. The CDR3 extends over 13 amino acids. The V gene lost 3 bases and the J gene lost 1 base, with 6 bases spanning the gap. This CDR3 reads CASSFADNYGYTF. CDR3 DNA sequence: TGTGCCAGCAGCTTCGCGGATAACTATGGCTACACCTTC.

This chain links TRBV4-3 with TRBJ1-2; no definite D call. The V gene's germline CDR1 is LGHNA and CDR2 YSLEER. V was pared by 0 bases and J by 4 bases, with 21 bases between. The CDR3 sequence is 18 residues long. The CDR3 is CASSQERPRRRNVYGYTF. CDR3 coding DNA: TGCGCCAGCAGCCAAGAAAGGCCTAGGAGACGCAACGTCTATGGCTACACCTTC.

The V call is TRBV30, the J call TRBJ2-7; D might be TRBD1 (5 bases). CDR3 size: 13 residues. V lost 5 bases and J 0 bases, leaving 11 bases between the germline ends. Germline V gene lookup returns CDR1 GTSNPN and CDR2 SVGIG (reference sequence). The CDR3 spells CAWVDSISYEQYF. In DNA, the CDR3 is TGTGCCTGGGTTGACAGTATCTCCTACGAGCAGTACTTC.

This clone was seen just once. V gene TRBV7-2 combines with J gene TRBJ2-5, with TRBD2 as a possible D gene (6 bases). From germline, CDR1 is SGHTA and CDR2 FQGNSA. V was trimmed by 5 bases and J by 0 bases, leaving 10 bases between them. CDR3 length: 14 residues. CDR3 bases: TGTGCCAGCAGCACCCGGGACTACCAAGAGACCCAGTACTTC. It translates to CASSTRDYQETQYF.

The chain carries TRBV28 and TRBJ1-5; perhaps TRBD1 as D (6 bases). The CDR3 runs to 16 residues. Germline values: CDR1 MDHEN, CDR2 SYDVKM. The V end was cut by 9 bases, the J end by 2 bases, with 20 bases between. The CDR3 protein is CASSLGGGAGNQPQHF. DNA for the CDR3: TGTGCCAGTTCTCTAGGGGGGGGTGCCGGCAATCAGCCCCAGCATTTT.

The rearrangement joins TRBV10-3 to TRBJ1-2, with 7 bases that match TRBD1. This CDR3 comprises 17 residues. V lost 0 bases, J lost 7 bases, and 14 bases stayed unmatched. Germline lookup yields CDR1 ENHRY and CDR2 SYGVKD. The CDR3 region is CAISESQGDSSWGGYTF. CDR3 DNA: TGTGCCATCAGTGAGTCTCAGGGGGACTCGTCTTGGGGTGGCTACACCTTC.

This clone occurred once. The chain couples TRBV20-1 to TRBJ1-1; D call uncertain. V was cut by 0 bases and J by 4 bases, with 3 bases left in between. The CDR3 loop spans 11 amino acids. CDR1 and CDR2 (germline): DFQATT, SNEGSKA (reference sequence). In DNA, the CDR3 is TGCAGTGCTAGAGATCGCACTGAAGCTTTCTTT. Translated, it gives CSARDRTEAFF.

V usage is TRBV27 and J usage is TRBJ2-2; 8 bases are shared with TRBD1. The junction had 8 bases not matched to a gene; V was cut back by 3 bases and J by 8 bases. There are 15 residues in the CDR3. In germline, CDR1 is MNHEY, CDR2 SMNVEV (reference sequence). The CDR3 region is CASSFMTGVMGELFF. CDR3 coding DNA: TGTGCCAGCAGTTTTATGACAGGGGTTATGGGGGAGCTGTTTTTT.

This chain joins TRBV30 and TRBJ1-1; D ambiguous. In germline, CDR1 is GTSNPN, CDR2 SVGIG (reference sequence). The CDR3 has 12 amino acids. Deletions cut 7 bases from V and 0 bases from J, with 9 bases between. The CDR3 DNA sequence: TGTGCCTCGAAACATGTGAACACTGAAGCTTTCTTT. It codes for CASKHVNTEAFF.

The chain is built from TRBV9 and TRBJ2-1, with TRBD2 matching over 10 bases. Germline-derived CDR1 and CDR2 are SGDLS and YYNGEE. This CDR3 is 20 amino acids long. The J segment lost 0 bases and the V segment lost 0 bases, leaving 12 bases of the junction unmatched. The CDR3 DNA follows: TGTGCCAGCAGCGTAGCCGTAAAACTAGCGGGACATAGCTCCTACAATGAGCAGTTCTTC. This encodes CASSVAVKLAGHSSYNEQFF.

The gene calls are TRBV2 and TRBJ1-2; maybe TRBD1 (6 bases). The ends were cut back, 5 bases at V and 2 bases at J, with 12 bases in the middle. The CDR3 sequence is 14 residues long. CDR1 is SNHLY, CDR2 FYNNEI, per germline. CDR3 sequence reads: CASSFVGANYGYTF. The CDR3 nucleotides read TGTGCCAGCAGTTTTGTGGGGGCGAACTATGGCTACACCTTC. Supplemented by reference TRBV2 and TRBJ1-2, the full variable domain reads EPEVTQTPSHQVTQMGQEVILRCVPISNHLYFYWYRQILGQKVEFLVSFYNNEISEKSEIFDDQFSVERPDGSNFTLKIRSTKLEDSAMYFCASSFVGANYGYTFGSGTRLTVV.

The CDR3 region has the DNA TGTGCCAGCAGCGTAGCTTCGGGCAGGGTTACTGAAGCTTTCTTT. It translates to CASSVASGRVTEAFF. This rearrangement joins TRBV9 to TRBJ1-1; possible D gene TRBD1, 5 bases. The germline CDR1 and CDR2 sequences are SGDLS and YYNGEE. Trimming cost V 0 bases and J 5 bases, with 14 bases left between them. The CDR3 length is 15 residues.

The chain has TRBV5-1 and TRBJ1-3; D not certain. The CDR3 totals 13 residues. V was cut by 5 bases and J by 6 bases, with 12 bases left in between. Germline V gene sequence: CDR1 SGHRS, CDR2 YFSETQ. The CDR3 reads CASRLEGVNTIYF. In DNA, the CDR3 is TGCGCCAGCAGACTGGAGGGTGTAAACACCATATATTTT.

CDR3 in DNA: TGCGCCAGCAGCTTGGAGGGGCGTTACGGCACCGGGGAGCTGTTTTTT. The encoded protein is CASSLEGRYGTGELFF. This chain connects TRBV5-1 to TRBJ2-2; tentative D call: TRBD1 (5 bases). V was cut by 0 bases and J by 4 bases, with 13 bases left in between. Per germline, CDR1 SGHRS and CDR2 YFSETQ. This CDR3 region has 16 residues.

The CDR3 DNA sequence: TGCGCCAGCAGCTTGATGCCAGGCCAAGAGACCCAGTACTTC. Translated: CASSLMPGQETQYF. This chain links TRBV5-1 with TRBJ2-5; D not resolved. V gave up 1 base and J gave up 1 base, with 8 bases separating them. The CDR3 has 14 amino acids. Looked up from germline, CDR1 is SGHRS and CDR2 is YFSETQ.

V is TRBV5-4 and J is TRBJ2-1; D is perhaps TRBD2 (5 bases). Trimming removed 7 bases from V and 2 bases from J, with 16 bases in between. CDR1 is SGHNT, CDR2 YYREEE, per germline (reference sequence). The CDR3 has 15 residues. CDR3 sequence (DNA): TGTGCCAGCTCTCTGAGGACGGGGACCTACAATGAGCAGTTCTTC. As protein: CASSLRTGTYNEQFF.

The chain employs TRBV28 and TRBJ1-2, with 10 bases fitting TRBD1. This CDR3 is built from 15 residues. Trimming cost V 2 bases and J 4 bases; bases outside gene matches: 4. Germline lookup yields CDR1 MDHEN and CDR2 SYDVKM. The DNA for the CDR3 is TGTGCCAGCAGTTTAAGGGACAGGGGCCTCTATGGCTACACCTTC. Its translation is CASSLRDRGLYGYTF.

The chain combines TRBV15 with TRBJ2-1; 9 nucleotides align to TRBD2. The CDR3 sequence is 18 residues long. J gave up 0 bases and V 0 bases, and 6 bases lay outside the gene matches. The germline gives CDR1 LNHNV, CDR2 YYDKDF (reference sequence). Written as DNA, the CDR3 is TGTGCCACCAGCAGAGATTTGAGTAGCGGGAGCTCCTACAATGAGCAGTTCTTC. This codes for CATSRDLSSGSSYNEQFF.

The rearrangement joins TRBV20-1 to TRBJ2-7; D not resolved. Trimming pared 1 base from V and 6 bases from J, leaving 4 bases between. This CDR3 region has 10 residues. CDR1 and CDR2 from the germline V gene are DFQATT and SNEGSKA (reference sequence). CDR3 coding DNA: TGCAGTGCTAGAGGGCTCGAGCAGTACTTC. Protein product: CSARGLEQYF.

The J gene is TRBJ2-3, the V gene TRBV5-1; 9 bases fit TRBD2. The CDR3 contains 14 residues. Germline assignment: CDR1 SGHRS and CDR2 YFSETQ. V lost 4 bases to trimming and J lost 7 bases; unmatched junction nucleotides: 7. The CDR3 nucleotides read TGCGCCAGCAGCACTGGCGGGGGGGCTAATACGCAGTATTTT. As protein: CASSTGGGANTQYF.

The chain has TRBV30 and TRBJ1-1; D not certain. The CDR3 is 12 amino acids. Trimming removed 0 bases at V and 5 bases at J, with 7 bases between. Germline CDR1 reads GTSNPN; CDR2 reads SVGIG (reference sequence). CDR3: CAWSVGETEAFF. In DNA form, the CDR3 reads TGTGCCTGGAGTGTCGGGGAAACTGAAGCTTTCTTT.